The 2 T cell receptor beta chains listed next were all sequenced from one sample in a study of response to subunit inactivated influenza vaccine. A single record per CDR3 protein comes from TCRdb applying MiXCR to the RT-PCR reads. The table lists about 500,000 distinct CDR3 sequences, around 7.7% of them singletons. Material: PBMCs from blood, obtained roughly 24 months after vaccination. The receptors originated from a man aged 50-75 years who received an inactivated influenza vaccine.

In this sample, this clonotype turned up many times. V and J are TRBV7-2 and TRBJ2-5; a possible D gene is TRBD2 (6 bases). CDR3 length: 13 residues. V was pared by 5 bases and J by 5 bases, with 12 bases between. Per the germline V gene, CDR1 is SGHTA and CDR2 is FQGNSA. The CDR3 spells CASSVGLRETQYF. DNA of the CDR3: TGTGCCAGCAGCGTGGGACTCCGGGAGACCCAGTACTTC.

This clonotype was observed a handful of times. V is TRBV21-1 and J is TRBJ2-7; TRBD1, the table's D call, was not compared with the DNA. TRBV21-1 is flagged as a pseudogene. This CDR3 region has 13 residues. Here the CDR3 reads CASAGQPSYEQYF. CDR3 coding DNA: TGTGCCAGCGCTGGACAGCCTTCCTACGAGCAGTACTTC.